The clone carrying this T cell receptor beta chain was recorded at least ten times. Its target is unknown. This record comes from a study of prognosis after radiotherapy for stage I lung cancer. Study at large: A few patients developed distant metastases (median 7 months) after radiotherapy; fewer than 16 showed no significant progression. Study observations and caveats: Reduced Shannon entropy following stereotactic body radiation therapy was recorded in patients who developed distant metastases.

V was shortened by 6 bases and J by 5 bases, with 10 bases between the two germline ends. From germline, CDR1 is SQVTM and CDR2 ANQGSEA. There are 11 residues in the CDR3. Genomic DNA was the source, and TCR beta CDR3 was amplified from it by two-round multiplex PCR. The authors ran first-round PCR with primers specific to each TRBV and TRBJ gene. MiXCR, run by TCRdb on the multiplex PCR reads, gives a single entry per CDR3 protein. This table holds roughly 29,000 distinct CDR3 sequences, around 30% found once. The starting material was PBMCs, obtained before or after stereotactic body radiation therapy (not recorded which). The TCR was taken from a donor over 45 with non-small cell lung cancer. The chain is built from TRBV29-1 and TRBJ1-2; D ambiguous. This CDR3 is CSVLSGYGYTF. In DNA, the CDR3 is TGCAGCGTACTATCAGGTTATGGCTACACCTTC. Supplemented by reference TRBV29-1 and TRBJ1-2, the full variable domain reads SAVISQKPSRDICQRGTSLTIQCQVDSQVTMMFWYRQQPGQSLTLIATANQGSEATYESGFVIDKFPISRPNLTFSTLTVSNMSPEDSSIYLCSVLSGYGYTFGSGTRLTVV.